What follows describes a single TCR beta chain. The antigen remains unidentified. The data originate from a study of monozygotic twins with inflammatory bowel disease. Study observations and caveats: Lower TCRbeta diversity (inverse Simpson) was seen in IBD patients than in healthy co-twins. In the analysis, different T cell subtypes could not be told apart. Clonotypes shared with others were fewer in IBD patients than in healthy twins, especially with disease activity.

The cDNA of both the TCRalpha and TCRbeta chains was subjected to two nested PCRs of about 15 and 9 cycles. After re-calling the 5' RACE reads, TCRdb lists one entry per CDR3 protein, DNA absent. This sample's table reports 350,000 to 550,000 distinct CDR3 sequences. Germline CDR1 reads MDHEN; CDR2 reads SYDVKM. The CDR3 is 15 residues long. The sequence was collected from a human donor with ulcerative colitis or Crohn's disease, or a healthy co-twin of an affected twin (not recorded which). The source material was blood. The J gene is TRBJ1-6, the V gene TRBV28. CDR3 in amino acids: CASSLYGRVGSPLHF.